This is a list of T cell receptor beta chains from one sample in a study of blood T cell repertoires in COVID-19. Clones were sequenced by immunoSEQ multiplex PCR, and TCRdb holds only the in-frame ones, with some missing. The sample yields some 100,000 clones, about nine tenths seen once. The sample consisted of peripheral blood. The receptors here all came from a human donor with active COVID-19. The donor label of this sample is uncertain. CDR3s include the opening cysteine and the closing phenylalanine or tryptophan. Each record gives: clone size, J gene, V gene, D gene, CDR3 DNA, CDR3 protein. A D gene is named only where the DNA matches it firmly. Size tells how often a clone was seen (once, few, many) or the class of an expanded clone, and some rows leave it out.

size: NA
J: TRBJ2-1
V: TRBV4-1
D: TRBD2
DNA: TGCGCCAGCAGCCGAATAGCGGGGGAGAAATACAATGAGCAGTTCTTC
CDR3: CASSRIAGEKYNEQFF

size: NA
J: TRBJ1-2
V: TRBV28
D: TRBD1
DNA: TGTGCCAGCAGTACGACCGGACAGGGGGCCAACTATGGCTACACCTTC
CDR3: CASSTTGQGANYGYTF

size: NA
J: TRBJ2-3
V: TRBV10-3
D: TRBD2
DNA: TGTGCCATCAGCCCCGGACGGGGGGGGGATACGCAGTATTTT
CDR3: CAISPGRGGDTQYF

size: once
J: TRBJ1-2
V: TRBV4-3
D: TRBD1
DNA: TGCGCCAGCAGCCAAGCGCAAGGGACAGGGCCTAACTATGGCTACACCTTC
CDR3: CASSQAQGTGPNYGYTF

size: NA
J: TRBJ2-2
V: TRBV6-5
D: TRBD2
DNA: TGTGCCAGCAGTCGAAGCGGGGGGGCCACCGGGGAGCTGTTTTTT
CDR3: CASSRSGGATGELFF

size: NA
J: TRBJ2-2
V: TRBV19
D: NA
DNA: TGTGCCAGTACCAGGGGCCAATTGGGACAAGGCACCGGGGAGCTGTTTTTT
CDR3: CASTRGQLGQGTGELFF

size: NA
J: TRBJ2-5
V: TRBV5-4
D: NA
DNA: TGTGCCAGCAGCTTGGGTTCAGGGGGGAGGCAAGAGACCCAGTACTTC
CDR3: CASSLGSGGRQETQYF

size: NA
J: TRBJ2-5
V: TRBV7-2
D: NA
DNA: TGTGCCAGCAGCTTACAAGGGGGAGCAGGGTGGGAGACCCAGTACTTC
CDR3: CASSLQGGAGWETQYF

size: NA
J: TRBJ2-5
V: TRBV12-5
D: TRBD2
DNA: TGTGCTAGTGGCCCCCGGACTAGCGGGAACCAAGAGACCCAGTACTTC
CDR3: CASGPRTSGNQETQYF

size: NA
J: TRBJ1-2
V: TRBV2
D: TRBD1
DNA: TGTGCCAGCAGTGAATCCACCGGCCGGACAGGGGGTTTTGGCTACACCTTC
CDR3: CASSESTGRTGGFGYTF

size: NA
J: TRBJ1-1
V: TRBV2
D: TRBD1
DNA: TGTGCCAGCAGTGGACAGGGGAGGAACACTGAAGCTTTCTTT
CDR3: CASSGQGRNTEAFF

size: NA
J: TRBJ1-1
V: TRBV4-1
D: TRBD1
DNA: TGCGCCAGCAGCCAAGCCAGGGACAGACAGTCCGCGAACACTGAAGCTTTCTTT
CDR3: CASSQARDRQSANTEAFF

size: NA
J: TRBJ1-1
V: TRBV24-1
D: NA
DNA: TGTGCCACCAGGGAGGGGGGGCCGAACACTGAAGCTTTCTTT
CDR3: CATREGGPNTEAFF

size: NA
J: TRBJ2-2
V: TRBV24-1
D: TRBD2
DNA: TGTGCCACCAGTAAATCTAGCGGGCCGAACACCGGGGAGCTGTTTTTT
CDR3: CATSKSSGPNTGELFF

size: once
J: TRBJ1-2
V: TRBV5-1
D: TRBD1
DNA: TGCGCCAGCAGCTTGGCCAGGGGGAGTAGAGACTATGGCTACACCTTC
CDR3: CASSLARGSRDYGYTF

size: NA
J: TRBJ2-3
V: TRBV11-2
D: TRBD2
DNA: TGTGCCAGCACCTTACTAGCGGGGGGGTTCACAGATACGCAGTATTTT
CDR3: CASTLLAGGFTDTQYF

size: NA
J: TRBJ2-1
V: TRBV11-2
D: TRBD2
DNA: TGTGCCAGCAGCTTAGTGATTAGCGGGGGGTACAATGAGCAGTTCTTC
CDR3: CASSLVISGGYNEQFF

size: NA
J: TRBJ1-1
V: TRBV10-3
D: TRBD1
DNA: TGTGCCATTCGACCTGATGGGACAGCGAACACTGAAGCTTTCTTT
CDR3: CAIRPDGTANTEAFF

size: NA
J: TRBJ2-5
V: TRBV11-2
D: NA
DNA: TGTGCCAGCAGCCTAAGCGAGGAGACCCAGTACTTC
CDR3: CASSLSEETQYF

size: NA
J: TRBJ2-3
V: TRBV19
D: NA
DNA: TGTGCCAGTAGTATGGATTGGGGGGATAGCACAGATACGCAGTATTTT
CDR3: CASSMDWGDSTDTQYF

size: NA
J: TRBJ2-2
V: TRBV7-9
D: NA
DNA: TGTGCCAGCAGCTTATTAGGGGCCGGGGAGCTGTTTTTT
CDR3: CASSLLGAGELFF

size: few
J: TRBJ2-5
V: TRBV19
D: NA
DNA: TGTGCCAGTAGTATAGTTTCAGTACAAGAGACCCAGTACTTC
CDR3: CASSIVSVQETQYF

size: NA
J: TRBJ2-1
V: TRBV2
D: TRBD2
DNA: TGTGCCAGCAGTTCAGAGCGGGGGGGCCAGATAAAGCAGTTCTTC
CDR3: CASSSERGGQIKQFF

size: NA
J: TRBJ2-5
V: TRBV5-4
D: NA
DNA: TGTGCCAGCAGCTCCCGGCAGGGGGGAGAGACCCAGTACTTC
CDR3: CASSSRQGGETQYF

size: NA
J: TRBJ2-7
V: TRBV18
D: TRBD2
DNA: TGTGCCAGCTCACCACCTCCGACTAGCTATGTGGACTACGAGCAGTACTTC
CDR3: CASSPPPTSYVDYEQYF

size: NA
J: TRBJ2-3
V: TRBV28
D: TRBD2
DNA: TGTGCCAGCAGTTTACGGGGGGGCCCCACAGATACGCAGTATTTT
CDR3: CASSLRGGPTDTQYF

size: NA
J: TRBJ2-7
V: TRBV20-1
D: NA
DNA: TGCAGTGCTGGACAGAACTACGAGCAGTACTTC
CDR3: CSAGQNYEQYF

size: once
J: TRBJ2-1
V: TRBV28
D: TRBD1
DNA: TGTGCCAGCAGGGGGGACAGGGGGCTCAATGAGCAGTTCTTC
CDR3: CASRGDRGLNEQFF

size: NA
J: TRBJ2-7
V: TRBV30
D: TRBD1
DNA: TGTGCCTGGAAGGGACAGGGGGATTCCTACGAGCAGTACTTC
CDR3: CAWKGQGDSYEQYF

size: once
J: TRBJ2-2
V: TRBV30
D: TRBD2
DNA: TGTGCCTGGAGTCGGGGGGGGCGCGCCGGGGAGCTGTTTTTT
CDR3: CAWSRGGRAGELFF

size: NA
J: TRBJ1-5
V: TRBV27
D: TRBD1
DNA: TGTGCCAGCAGGAGACAGGGGGCCGGTCAGCCCCAGCATTTT
CDR3: CASRRQGAGQPQHF

size: NA
J: TRBJ2-2
V: TRBV7-8
D: TRBD2
DNA: TGTGCCAGCAGCTTAGGGGGACTAGCGTTCACCGGGGAGCTGTTTTTT
CDR3: CASSLGGLAFTGELFF

size: few
J: TRBJ1-5
V: TRBV7-2
D: TRBD1
DNA: TGTGCCAGCAGCTCGACAGGGGGAAGGGATCAGCCCCAGCATTTT
CDR3: CASSSTGGRDQPQHF

size: NA
J: TRBJ1-1
V: TRBV5-1
D: NA
DNA: TGCGCCAGCAGCTTGGGGGGAGGGGATGTGGAAGAAGCTTTCTTT
CDR3: CASSLGGGDVEEAFF

size: NA
J: TRBJ2-7
V: TRBV5-1
D: NA
DNA: TGCGCCAGCAGCCGACACGACTACGAGCAGTACTTC
CDR3: CASSRHDYEQYF

size: NA
J: TRBJ1-2
V: TRBV12-3/TRBV12-4
D: NA
DNA: TGTGCCAGCAGCCTGACAGATTTCTATGGCTACACCTTC
CDR3: CASSLTDFYGYTF

size: NA
J: TRBJ1-1
V: TRBV19
D: NA
DNA: TGTGCCAGTAGGCCCCTCAATACAGGATCGAACACTGAAGCTTTCTTT
CDR3: CASRPLNTGSNTEAFF

size: NA
J: TRBJ2-3
V: TRBV2
D: TRBD2
DNA: TGTGCCAGCAGCCGGGGGGCAGATACGCAGTATTTT
CDR3: CASSRGADTQYF

size: NA
J: TRBJ1-4
V: TRBV15
D: NA
DNA: TGTGCCACCAGCAGAGATCGGCAGGGGAGTGAAAAACTGTTTTTT
CDR3: CATSRDRQGSEKLFF

size: once
J: TRBJ2-3
V: TRBV25-1
D: NA
DNA: TGTGCCAGCAGTGAAAGTCGCGTCGCGGATACGCAGTATTTT
CDR3: CASSESRVADTQYF

size: NA
J: TRBJ2-6
V: TRBV7-3
D: NA
DNA: TGTGCCAGCAGCTTAACCGGTGTCCGTCGGGGGTCTGGGGCCAACGTCCTGACTTTC
CDR3: CASSLTGVRRGSGANVLTF